This T cell receptor beta chain was retrieved from a study of cytomegalovirus exposure and HLA in healthy donors. The primer mix had 60 Vbeta and 13 Jbeta primers. Only in-frame clones appear in the TCRdb table, and some are missing; sequencing was by immunoSEQ multiplex PCR. In the table there are about 130,000 clones, about three quarters of which are singletons. Points from the study as a whole: TCR beta V- and J-gene trimming was later associated with a missense DCLRE1C variant. CMV serostatus stood as the only immune exposure information on hand. It was reported in a later analysis that an Asian-associated ancestry cluster showed fewer N-insertions than the approximately 700-donor mean.

In its sample, this clone ranks as medium-sized (0.01 to 0.1%). The target antigen is unknown. V was pared by 0 bases and J by 4 bases, with 12 bases between. The germline CDR1 and CDR2 sequences are MNHEY and SVGAGI. The CDR3 spans 15 residues. The sample consisted of PBMCs. This clonotype was obtained from a man aged 35-49 years in good health and CMV-seropositive. The chain links TRBV6-5 to TRBJ1-1; possible D gene TRBD1, 5 bases. As DNA, the CDR3 is TGTGCCAGCAGTTACTCGGGGTCGGGGGGCACTGAAGCTTTCTTT. This gives the protein CASSYSGSGGTEAFF.